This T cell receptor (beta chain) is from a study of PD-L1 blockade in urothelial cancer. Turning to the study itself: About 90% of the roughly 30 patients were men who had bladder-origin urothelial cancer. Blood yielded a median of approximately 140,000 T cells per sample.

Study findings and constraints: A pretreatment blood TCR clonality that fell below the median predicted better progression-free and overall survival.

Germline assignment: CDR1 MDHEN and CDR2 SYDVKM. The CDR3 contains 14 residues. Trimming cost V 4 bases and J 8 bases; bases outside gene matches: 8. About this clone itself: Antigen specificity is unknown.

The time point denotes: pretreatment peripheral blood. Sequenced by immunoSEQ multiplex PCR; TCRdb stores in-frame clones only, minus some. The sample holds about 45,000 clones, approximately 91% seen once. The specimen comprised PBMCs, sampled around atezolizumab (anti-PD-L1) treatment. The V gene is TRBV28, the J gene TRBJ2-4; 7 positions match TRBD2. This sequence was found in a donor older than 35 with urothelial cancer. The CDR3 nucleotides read TGTGCCAGCAGTTACCCGACTAGCCAGGACATTCAGTACTTC. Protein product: CASSYPTSQDIQYF.